This TCR beta chain was found in a study of siplizumab effects on memory and regulatory T cells. Method: immunoSEQ multiplex PCR; TCRdb's copy keeps in-frame clones and lacks some. The sample includes around 100,000 clones, more than 85% of them seen just once. Sequences were obtained from CD4+ T cells sorted from blood. The TCR originated in a human donor in good health.

The DNA of the CDR3 is TGTGCCAGCAGCTTGGTGTTAGCGGGGGTTCGGTACGAGCAGTACTTC. It translates to CASSLVLAGVRYEQYF. This chain joins TRBV5-8 and TRBJ2-7; TRBD2 matches 9 bases. This CDR3 has 16 residues. Per the germline V gene, CDR1 is SGHTS and CDR2 is YDEGEE. J gave up 4 bases and V 0 bases, and 8 bases lay outside the gene matches. The full variable domain, in which reference TRBV5-8 and TRBJ2-7 provide the parts outside the CDR3, is EAGVTQSPTHLIKTRGQQATLRCSPISGHTSVYWYQQALGLGLQFLLWYDEGEERNRGNFPPRFSGRQFPNYSSELNVNALELEDSALYLCASSLVLAGVRYEQYFGPGTRLTVT.